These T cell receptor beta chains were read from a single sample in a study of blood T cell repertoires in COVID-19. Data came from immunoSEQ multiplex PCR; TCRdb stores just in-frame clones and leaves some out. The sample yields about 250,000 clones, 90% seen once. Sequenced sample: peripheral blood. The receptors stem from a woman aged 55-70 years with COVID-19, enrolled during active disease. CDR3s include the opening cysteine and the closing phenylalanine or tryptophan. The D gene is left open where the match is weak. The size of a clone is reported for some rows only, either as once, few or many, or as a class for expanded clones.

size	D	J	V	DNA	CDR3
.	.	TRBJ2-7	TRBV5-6	TGTGCCAGCAGCCACCCTATAGGACAGTATATGCACGAGCAGTACTTC	CASSHPIGQYMHEQYF
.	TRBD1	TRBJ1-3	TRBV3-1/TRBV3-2	TGTGCCAGCAGCCCGGACAGGGCGAACACCATATATTTT	CASSPDRANTIYF
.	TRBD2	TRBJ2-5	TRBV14	TGTGCCAGCAGCCGGAGCGGGGGGATTAGGGAGACCCAGTACTTC	CASSRSGGIRETQYF
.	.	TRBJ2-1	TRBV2	TGTGCCAGCAGGAGGGGGACGCCCTCGCATGAGCAGTTCTTC	CASRRGTPSHEQFF
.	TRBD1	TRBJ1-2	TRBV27	TGTGCCAGCAGTCTCAGGGGGCTCGGCTATGGCTACACCTTC	CASSLRGLGYGYTF
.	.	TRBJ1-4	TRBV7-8	TGTGCCAGCAGCTTAGATTCTGGGAGGGCAGACTATAATGAAAAACTGTTTTTT	CASSLDSGRADYNEKLFF
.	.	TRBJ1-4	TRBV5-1	TGCGCCAGCAGCTCCAGGGGTTGGAATGAAAAACTGTTTTTT	CASSSRGWNEKLFF
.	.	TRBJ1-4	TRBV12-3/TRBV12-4	TGTGCCAGCAGTTTTCGATCAGATGAAAAACTGTTTTTT	CASSFRSDEKLFF
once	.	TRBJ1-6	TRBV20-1	TGCAGTGCTAGTCCTGGATCACGGGGAAGTTCACCCCTCCACTTT	CSASPGSRGSSPLHF
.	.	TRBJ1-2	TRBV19	TGTGCCAGTAGGGTGGCAGGGAAGACTAACTATGGCTACACCTTC	CASRVAGKTNYGYTF
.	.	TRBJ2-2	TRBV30	TGTGCCTGGAGTGTACGATTAGGGGATACCGGGGAGCTGTTTTTT	CAWSVRLGDTGELFF
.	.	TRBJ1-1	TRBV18	TGTGCCAGCTCACCTCTGGACAGACAAAACACTGAAGCTTTCTTT	CASSPLDRQNTEAFF
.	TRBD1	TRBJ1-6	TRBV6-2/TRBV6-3	TGTGCCAGCAGTTACACTTGGACAGGGAATTCACCCCTCCACTTT	CASSYTWTGNSPLHF
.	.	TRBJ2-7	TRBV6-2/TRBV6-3	TGTGCCAGCAGCGAATACAGGGATTTCAGCGAGCAGTACTTC	CASSEYRDFSEQYF
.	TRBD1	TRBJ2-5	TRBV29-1	TGCAGCGTCGATTTCGGGACAGGGGAAGAGACCCAGTACTTC	CSVDFGTGEETQYF
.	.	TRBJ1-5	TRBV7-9	TGTGCCAGCAGCTTAGGTAGGGGTCATAGCAATCAGCCCCAGCATTTT	CASSLGRGHSNQPQHF
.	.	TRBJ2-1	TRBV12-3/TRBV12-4	TGTGCCAGCAGTTTACGGTACAATGAGCAGTTCTTC	CASSLRYNEQFF
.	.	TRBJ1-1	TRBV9	TGTGCCAGCAGCAGCAGGGATGAGGAGAACACTGAAGCTTTCTTT	CASSSRDEENTEAFF
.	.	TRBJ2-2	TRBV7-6	TGTGCCAGCAGCTTAAGGGGAGGCCCTATAAACACCGGGGAGCTGTTTTTT	CASSLRGGPINTGELFF
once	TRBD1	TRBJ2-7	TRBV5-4	TGTGCCAGCAGCCCACCGGGACAGAGGGTTTCCTACGAGCAGTACTTC	CASSPPGQRVSYEQYF
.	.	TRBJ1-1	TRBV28	TGTGCCACCGCTCTGAGCGGCACTGAAGCTTTCTTT	CATALSGTEAFF
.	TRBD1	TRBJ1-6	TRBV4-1	TGCGCCAGCAGCCCCGGGGCGACAGGGAGAAATTCACCCCTCCACTTT	CASSPGATGRNSPLHF
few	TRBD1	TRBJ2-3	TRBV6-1	TGTGCCAGCAGTGAAAGCTTAGGGGACAGGGGCACAGATACGCAGTATTTT	CASSESLGDRGTDTQYF
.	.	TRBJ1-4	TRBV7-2	TGTGCCAGCAGCTTAAGGAGAACAACTAATGAAAAACTGTTTTTT	CASSLRRTTNEKLFF
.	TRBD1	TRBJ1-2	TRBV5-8	TGTGCCAGCAGCTTGGACAGGGGTGGCTACACCTTC	CASSLDRGGYTF
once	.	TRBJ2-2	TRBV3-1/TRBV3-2	TGTGCCAGCAGCCGCGGACTGGACACCGGGGAGCTGTTTTTT	CASSRGLDTGELFF
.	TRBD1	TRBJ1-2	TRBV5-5	TGTGCCAGCAGCTTATCTCCAGGGGGCGACTATGGCTACACCTTC	CASSLSPGGDYGYTF
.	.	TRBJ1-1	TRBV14	TGTGCCAGCAGTAACTCCCCACTCCCCGCGTCGGAAGCTTTCTTT	CASSNSPLPASEAFF
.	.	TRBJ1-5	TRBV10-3	TGTGCCATCAGTGAACTAGGGAATAGTAATCAGCCCCAGCATTTT	CAISELGNSNQPQHF
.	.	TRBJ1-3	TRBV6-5	TGTGCCAGCAGTTACTCACAGGGCCCTGGAAACACCATATATTTT	CASSYSQGPGNTIYF
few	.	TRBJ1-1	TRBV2	TGTGCCAGCGTTGGAAGAGGAGCGAACACTGAAGCTTTCTTT	CASVGRGANTEAFF
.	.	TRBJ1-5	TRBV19	TGTGCCGGGTCGGCCAGTGGGCATCAGCCCCAGCATTTT	CAGSASGHQPQHF
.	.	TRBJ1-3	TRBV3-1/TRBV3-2	TGTGCCAGCAGCCAAGATGGGGCCCCGGGCGGAAACACCATATATTTT	CASSQDGAPGGNTIYF
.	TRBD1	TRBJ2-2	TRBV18	TGTGCCAGCCGGGGACAGGGGAACACCGGGGAGCTGTTTTTT	CASRGQGNTGELFF
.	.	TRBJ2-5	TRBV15	TGTGCCACCAGCAAAAAAGTTTATATGGGGGCCGGGGAGACCCAGTACTTC	CATSKKVYMGAGETQYF
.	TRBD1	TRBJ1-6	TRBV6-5	TGTGCCAGCAGTTACTCTGGGACAGCCCCGAATTCACCCCTCCACTTT	CASSYSGTAPNSPLHF
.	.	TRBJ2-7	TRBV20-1	TGCAGTGCTAGTCCAGGGGAGATGGAGCAGTACTTC	CSASPGEMEQYF
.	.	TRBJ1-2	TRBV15	TGTGCCACCAGCTCCGCCTGGGTCAGGGCGACTGGCTACACCTTC	CATSSAWVRATGYTF
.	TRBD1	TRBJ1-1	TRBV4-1	TGCGCCAGCAGCCAGGGACAGGGAATCGGGACTGAAGCTTTCTTT	CASSQGQGIGTEAFF
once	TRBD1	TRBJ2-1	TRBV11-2	TGTGCCAGCAGCCGTAGAGGGGGCTATGAGCAGTTCTTC	CASSRRGGYEQFF
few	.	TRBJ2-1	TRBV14	TGTGCCAGCAGCCTGACTATCTTGGGCAATGAGCAGTTCTTC	CASSLTILGNEQFF
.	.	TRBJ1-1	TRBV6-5	TGTGCCAGCAGTTACTCGAGTTCGGAGCAGCGAGCTTTCTTT	CASSYSSSEQRAFF
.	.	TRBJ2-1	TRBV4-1	TGCGCCAGCAGCCAAGGTGAAGGGGGGGCCTACAATGAGCAGTTCTTC	CASSQGEGGAYNEQFF
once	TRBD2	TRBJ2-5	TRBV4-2	TGTGCCAGCAGCCATCCCCTCGAAGCGGGGGCAATGGAGACCCAGTACTTC	CASSHPLEAGAMETQYF
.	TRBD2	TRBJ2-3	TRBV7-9	TGTGCCAGCAGCTTCAGGACTAGCGGGGTGGGAACAGATACGCAGTATTTT	CASSFRTSGVGTDTQYF
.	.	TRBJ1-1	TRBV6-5	TGTGCCAGTCAGCGGACTCACTCAAACACTGAAGCTTTCTTT	CASQRTHSNTEAFF
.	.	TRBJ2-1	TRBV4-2	TGTGCCAGCAGCCAAGATGAAGGAGTATGGGTTTACAATGAGCAGTTCTTC	CASSQDEGVWVYNEQFF
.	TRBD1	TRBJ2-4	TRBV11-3	TGTGCCAGCAGCTTAACCAGGGGGTCGAACATTCAGTACTTC	CASSLTRGSNIQYF